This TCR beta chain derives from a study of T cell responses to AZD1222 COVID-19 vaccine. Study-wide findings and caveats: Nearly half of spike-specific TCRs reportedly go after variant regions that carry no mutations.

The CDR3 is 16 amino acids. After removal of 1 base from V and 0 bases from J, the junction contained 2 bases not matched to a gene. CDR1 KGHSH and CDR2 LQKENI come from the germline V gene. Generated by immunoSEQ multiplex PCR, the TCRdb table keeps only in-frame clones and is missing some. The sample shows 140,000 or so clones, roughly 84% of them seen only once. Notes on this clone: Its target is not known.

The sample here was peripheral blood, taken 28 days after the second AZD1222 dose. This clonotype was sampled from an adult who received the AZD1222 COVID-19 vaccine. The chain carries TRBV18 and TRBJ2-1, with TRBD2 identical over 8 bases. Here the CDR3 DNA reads TGTGCCAGCTCACCACTGAGCGGGAGCTCCTACAATGAGCAGTTCTTC. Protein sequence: CASSPLSGSSYNEQFF.